The rows below give T cell receptor beta chains drawn from one sample of a study of blood T cell repertoires in COVID-19. The table came from immunoSEQ multiplex PCR; TCRdb's copy has only in-frame clones and leaves some out. The sample shows over 250,000 clones, approximately 85% of them seen only once. Sequenced sample: peripheral blood. The receptors shown here come from a man aged 50 to 60 with active or convalescent COVID-19. CDR3s include the opening cysteine and the closing phenylalanine or tryptophan. The D gene is left open where the match is weak. Clone size is not always given. Where it is, it says once, few, many or a class for expanded clones.

TGCGCCAGCAGCTTGGCAGGGGGGAGGAATGACGAGCAGTACTTC	CASSLAGGRNDEQYF	.	15	TRBV5-1	TRBJ2-7	.
TGTGCCAGTAGTATACGATCCGGGACTGAAGAGCAGTACTTC	CASSIRSGTEEQYF	.	14	TRBV19	TRBJ2-7	.
TGTGCCAGCAGTCTCGGGACTAGCGGGAGTGATGAGCAGTTCTTC	CASSLGTSGSDEQFF	TRBD2	15	TRBV7-3	TRBJ2-1	.
TGTGCCAGCAGTTTGTCTAGCGGGAGGGCTAGCACAGATACGCAGTATTTT	CASSLSSGRASTDTQYF	TRBD2	17	TRBV27	TRBJ2-3	.
TGTGCCAGCAGCTCGAGTCCCGGGACTAGCGTCGCGCAGTTCTTC	CASSSSPGTSVAQFF	TRBD2	15	TRBV5-6	TRBJ2-1	.
TGCGCCAGCAGCTTGGTTGGCGTGGGGGGGGGCGACGAGCAGTACTTC	CASSLVGVGGGDEQYF	.	16	TRBV5-1	TRBJ2-7	once
TGCAGCGTTGAATCAGCCGGACAGGGCACTGGAAACACCATATATTTT	CSVESAGQGTGNTIYF	TRBD1	16	TRBV29-1	TRBJ1-3	.
TGCGCCAGCAGCTTGAGGGAGGGGGGTAATTCACCCCTCCACTTT	CASSLREGGNSPLHF	.	15	TRBV5-1	TRBJ1-6	once
TGTGCCAGCAGCTTGTTTGTGGGGGCAGAGACCCAGTACTTC	CASSLFVGAETQYF	.	14	TRBV5-6	TRBJ2-5	few
TGCGCCAGCAGCTCCCCGGCGGGAGGGCTGTCAGATACGCAGTATTTT	CASSSPAGGLSDTQYF	TRBD2	16	TRBV5-1	TRBJ2-3	.
TGTGCCAGCAGCTTACTCCAGGGCGGCTATGGCTACACCTTC	CASSLLQGGYGYTF	.	14	TRBV11-2	TRBJ1-2	.
TGTGCCAGCAGCTTAGTGGGTAGACAGGGGGCAGAAAAACTGTTTTTT	CASSLVGRQGAEKLFF	TRBD1	16	TRBV7-9	TRBJ1-4	.
TGTGCCAGCAGTGAAGGGACAGGGGGTCACGGGGAGCTGTTTTTT	CASSEGTGGHGELFF	TRBD1	15	TRBV6-1	TRBJ2-2	.
TGTGCCTGGAGTGTGGGCGGGGACACTGAAGCTTTCTTT	CAWSVGGDTEAFF	.	13	TRBV30	TRBJ1-1	once
TGTGCCACCCAGCCCCATTGGACTAGCGGGGACCTGGGCGAGCAGTACTTC	CATQPHWTSGDLGEQYF	TRBD2	17	TRBV19	TRBJ2-7	.
TGTGCCAGCAGCTCTCCCGGGACTTACAATGAGCAGTTCTTC	CASSSPGTYNEQFF	.	14	TRBV5-8	TRBJ2-1	.
TGTGCCAGCAGGCCCACAGGGCTCACTGAAGCTTTCTTT	CASRPTGLTEAFF	.	13	TRBV12-3/TRBV12-4	TRBJ1-1	once
TGTGCCACCAGTGCTTCGGCGGGGCAGGGACTGACCCAACAGACCTCCTACAATGAGCAGTTCTTC	CATSASAGQGLTQQTSYNEQFF	.	22	TRBV24-1	TRBJ2-1	.
TGTGCCAGCAGTGACAGAACGAACACTGAAGCTTTCTTT	CASSDRTNTEAFF	.	13	TRBV6-1	TRBJ1-1	.
TGTGCCAGCAGGGGAGGTATCGGGACAGCTTATAACTATGGCTACACCTTC	CASRGGIGTAYNYGYTF	TRBD1	17	TRBV2	TRBJ1-2	.
TGTGCCAGCTCCTCCTCGACTAGCGGGAGAAATGAGCAGTTCTTC	CASSSSTSGRNEQFF	TRBD2	15	TRBV6-5	TRBJ2-1	.
TGTGCCAGCAGCTCGATCAGGGGCGACAATCAGCCCCAGCATTTT	CASSSIRGDNQPQHF	.	15	TRBV6-2/TRBV6-3	TRBJ1-5	.
TGTGCCAGCAGTGAAGGTCTAGCGGGCAACAATGAGCAGTTCTTC	CASSEGLAGNNEQFF	TRBD2	15	TRBV2	TRBJ2-1	few
TGTGCCAGCAGCCAAGACGAGGCGGATACGCAGTATTTT	CASSQDEADTQYF	.	13	TRBV3-1/TRBV3-2	TRBJ2-3	.
TGTGCCTGGAATAGAGCAGGGCAATTAAACAATGAGCAGTTCTTC	CAWNRAGQLNNEQFF	.	15	TRBV30	TRBJ2-1	.
TGTGCCAGCAGCGCCCTGGGGGGGGGCAGGGCTAACTATGGCTACACCTTC	CASSALGGGRANYGYTF	.	17	TRBV9	TRBJ1-2	.
TGCGCCAGCAGCCGCCAAGCCCTTACAGGGGGAAGCTATGGCTACACCTTC	CASSRQALTGGSYGYTF	TRBD1	17	TRBV5-1	TRBJ1-2	once
TGTGCCTGGAGGAGGGACAGGGCTTACGAGCAGTACTTC	CAWRRDRAYEQYF	TRBD1	13	TRBV30	TRBJ2-7	.
TGTGCCAGTAACTTTGGAAACACCATATATTTT	CASNFGNTIYF	.	11	TRBV19	TRBJ1-3	.
TGTGCCAGCAGTGAACCCTTCCGGCGGGAGAGGAATGAGCAGTTCTTC	CASSEPFRRERNEQFF	TRBD2	16	TRBV25-1	TRBJ2-1	.
TGTGCCAGCAGCTCATTTGAGGGCGGGCTAGCGGGATTGGGAGAGCAGTTCTTC	CASSSFEGGLAGLGEQFF	TRBD2	18	TRBV27	TRBJ2-1	few
TGTGCCAGCAGCCCCTCCGACCCAGGGGGGTCTCGAGAGCAGTTCTTC	CASSPSDPGGSREQFF	.	16	TRBV11-2	TRBJ2-1	.
TGTGCCAGCATGGGAGTGGGTGCAAACATTCAGTACTTC	CASMGVGANIQYF	.	13	TRBV2	TRBJ2-4	.
TGTGCCAGCAGCTTAACGACTAGCGATGAGCAGTTCTTC	CASSLTTSDEQFF	TRBD2	13	TRBV7-2	TRBJ2-1	once
TGTGCCAGTAGTATCTTAGCGGGAGGGCCTTCTGAGCAGTTCTTC	CASSILAGGPSEQFF	TRBD2	15	TRBV19	TRBJ2-1	once
TGTGCCAGCTCACCTTACCGCACTTCGAGCGAGCAGTACTTC	CASSPYRTSSEQYF	.	14	TRBV18	TRBJ2-7	.
TGTGCCAGCAGCTTATTTGTAGCGGGGCAAAACTACGAGCAGTACTTC	CASSLFVAGQNYEQYF	TRBD2	16	TRBV5-6	TRBJ2-7	.
TGTGCCAGCTCACGGGAGGGGATTAACACTGAAGCTTTCTTT	CASSREGINTEAFF	.	14	TRBV18	TRBJ1-1	.
TGTGCCATCAGTGAACCCGGGACAAACCAAGAGACCCAGTACTTC	CAISEPGTNQETQYF	.	15	TRBV10-3	TRBJ2-5	.
TGCGCCAGCAGCCAAGATGCCGTAGGATGGACAGGAGGTGGCTACACCTTC	CASSQDAVGWTGGGYTF	TRBD1	17	TRBV4-1	TRBJ1-2	.
TGTGCCAGCTCACCTCCGGGACAACTCTCTGGGGCCAACGTCCTGACTTTC	CASSPPGQLSGANVLTF	.	17	TRBV18	TRBJ2-6	.
TGTGCCTGGAGTATGAGATTCAATGAGCAGTTCTTC	CAWSMRFNEQFF	.	12	TRBV30	TRBJ2-1	.
TGCGCCAGCAGCTTAATGGGACAGGGAGTGAATGAGCAGTTCTTC	CASSLMGQGVNEQFF	TRBD1	15	TRBV5-1	TRBJ2-1	.
TGTGCCAGCAGCTTAATGCCCCGCGGGACTAGCACAGATACGCAGTATTTT	CASSLMPRGTSTDTQYF	.	17	TRBV7-3	TRBJ2-3	.
TGTGCCAGCAGTGAAGACAGGGGGTTAAAGACCCAGTACTTC	CASSEDRGLKTQYF	TRBD1	14	TRBV6-1	TRBJ2-5	.
TGTGCCATCAGTGAGTCCGGGGGCCGGGGGGAAAACACTGAAGCTTTCTTT	CAISESGGRGENTEAFF	.	17	TRBV10-3	TRBJ1-1	.
TGTGCCAGCAGCTCGTTACCGGGGGCAGATACGCAGTATTTT	CASSSLPGADTQYF	.	14	TRBV5-4	TRBJ2-3	.
TGCGCCAGCAGCTTGGGACAGGGTATCGGAGGCTATGGCTACACCTTC	CASSLGQGIGGYGYTF	TRBD1	16	TRBV5-1	TRBJ1-2	.
TGTGCCAGCAGCCATAGGGGTAACACTGAAGCTTTCTTT	CASSHRGNTEAFF	.	13	TRBV3-1/TRBV3-2	TRBJ1-1	few
TGTGCCAGCAGCTTAACAGAGACAGGGGACAGGGAGACCCAGTACTTC	CASSLTETGDRETQYF	TRBD1	16	TRBV11-2	TRBJ2-5	.
TGCAGCGTGGGAGACAGGGGCTGGGGCTACACCTTC	CSVGDRGWGYTF	TRBD1	12	TRBV29-1	TRBJ1-2	.
TGTGCCTGGAGTAAAACGGGGTCCAGGCGTGACTCCTATGGCTACACCTTC	CAWSKTGSRRDSYGYTF	.	17	TRBV30	TRBJ1-2	.
TGCGCCAGCAGCATAGGACAGACGAACACCGGGGAGCTGTTTTTT	CASSIGQTNTGELFF	.	15	TRBV5-1	TRBJ2-2	.
TGTGCCACCAGCCCAAGACAGGGCCAAGGGGAGCAGTACTTC	CATSPRQGQGEQYF	TRBD1	14	TRBV15	TRBJ2-7	.
TGTGCCAGCAGCCTAAGGGGGACTGAAGCTTTCTTT	CASSLRGTEAFF	.	12	TRBV28	TRBJ1-1	once